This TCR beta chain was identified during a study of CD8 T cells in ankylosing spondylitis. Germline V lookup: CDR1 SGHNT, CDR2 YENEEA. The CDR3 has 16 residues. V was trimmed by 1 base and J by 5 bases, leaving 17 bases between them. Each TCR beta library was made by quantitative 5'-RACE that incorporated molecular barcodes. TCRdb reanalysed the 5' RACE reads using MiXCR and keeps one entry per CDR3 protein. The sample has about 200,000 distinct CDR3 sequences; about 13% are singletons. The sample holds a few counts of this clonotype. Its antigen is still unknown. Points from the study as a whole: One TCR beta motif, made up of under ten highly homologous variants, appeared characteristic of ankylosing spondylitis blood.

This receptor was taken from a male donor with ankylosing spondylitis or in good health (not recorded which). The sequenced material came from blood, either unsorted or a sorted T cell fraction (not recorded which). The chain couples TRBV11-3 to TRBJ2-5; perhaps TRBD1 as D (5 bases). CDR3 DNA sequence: TGTGCCAGCAGCTTAGGAGACAGTAGGCTCGGGGAGACCCAGTACTTC. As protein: CASSLGDSRLGETQYF. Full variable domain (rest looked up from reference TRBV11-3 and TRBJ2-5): EAGVVQSPRYKIIEKKQPVAFWCNPISGHNTLYWYLQNLGQGPELLIRYENEEAVDDSQLPKDRFSAERLKGVDSTLKIQPAELGDSAVYLCASSLGDSRLGETQYFGPGTRLLVL.